A selection of T cell receptor beta chains follows, all from one sample in a study of blood T cell repertoires in COVID-19. The table came from immunoSEQ multiplex PCR; TCRdb's copy has only in-frame clones and leaves some out. The sample shows about 260,000 clones, over 80% of them seen only once. Sequenced sample: PBMCs or T cells enriched from blood (not recorded which). The receptors were gathered from a man aged 45-60 years who had been exposed to COVID-19. Both conserved end residues are part of each CDR3. The order of the fields is CDR3 length, D gene, V gene, clone size, J gene, CDR3 DNA, CDR3 protein. A D gene is named only where the DNA matches it firmly. Only some rows state a clone size, as once, few, many or a class for expanded clones.

18	TRBD1	TRBV2	NA	TRBJ1-6	TGTGCCAGCAGTGAAGGAAGACAGGGCACAGACTTTAATTCACCCCTCCACTTT	CASSEGRQGTDFNSPLHF
14	NA	TRBV3-1/TRBV3-2	NA	TRBJ1-2	TGTGCCAGCAGCCAAGTTCTGAGTAACTATGGCTACACCTTC	CASSQVLSNYGYTF
14	NA	TRBV20-1	few	TRBJ1-3	TGCAGTGCTAGTAATAGGGGGTTAGGAAACACCATATATTTT	CSASNRGLGNTIYF
14	TRBD1	TRBV28	NA	TRBJ2-7	TGTGCCAGCAGTTTACCGGGGACAGTCTACGAGCAGTACTTC	CASSLPGTVYEQYF
15	NA	TRBV5-1	NA	TRBJ2-1	TGCGCCAGCAGCCCAGGCGGACAAACGCACAATGAGCAGTTCTTC	CASSPGGQTHNEQFF
14	NA	TRBV29-1	once	TRBJ1-2	TGCAGCGTTGATCGTACAGAGATTAACTATGGCTACACCTTC	CSVDRTEINYGYTF
14	NA	TRBV9	NA	TRBJ1-5	TGTGCCAGCAGCGCAACAGGAACAAATCAGCCCCAGCATTTT	CASSATGTNQPQHF
14	NA	TRBV3-1/TRBV3-2	NA	TRBJ2-7	TGTGCCAGCAGCCAAGAGGTCGGAGCCCAAACGCGGTACTTC	CASSQEVGAQTRYF
12	NA	TRBV27	NA	TRBJ2-2	TGTGCCAGCAGTCTGAACACCGGGGAGCTGTTTTTT	CASSLNTGELFF
15	TRBD2	TRBV28	once	TRBJ2-3	TGTGCCAGCAAGACACTAGCGGGATCAACAGATACGCAGTATTTT	CASKTLAGSTDTQYF
17	TRBD2	TRBV5-1	few	TRBJ2-2	TGCGCCAGCAGCCCTCCGTCCGGGACTAGTCGCTCCGGGGAGCTGTTTTTT	CASSPPSGTSRSGELFF
16	NA	TRBV28	NA	TRBJ1-1	TGTGCCAGCAGTTTTGGAACAGCCGTCGGGGGCACTGAAGCTTTCTTT	CASSFGTAVGGTEAFF
15	NA	TRBV18	NA	TRBJ1-5	TGTGCCAGCTCACCACCGGAGGGAAGCAATCAGCCCCAGCATTTT	CASSPPEGSNQPQHF
15	NA	TRBV18	NA	TRBJ2-7	TGTGCCAGCTCACCACCGAGCCTCGCGGGCGGCGAGCAGTACTTC	CASSPPSLAGGEQYF
16	TRBD2	TRBV5-6	NA	TRBJ2-1	TGTGCCAGCAGCTTTATAGCGGGAACGACGTACAATGAGCAGTTCTTC	CASSFIAGTTYNEQFF
16	TRBD1	TRBV3-1/TRBV3-2	once	TRBJ1-4	TGTGCCAGCAGCCGCTTACAGGGGGCGCTTGGAGAAAAACTGTTTTTT	CASSRLQGALGEKLFF
12	NA	TRBV6-5	few	TRBJ2-1	TGTGCCAGCAGTTACTCGAAACACCAGCAGTTCTTC	CASSYSKHQQFF
15	NA	TRBV19	NA	TRBJ1-1	TGTGCCAGTAGTACCCGACAGGCCTTTAACACTGAAGCTTTCTTT	CASSTRQAFNTEAFF
13	TRBD1	TRBV29-1	NA	TRBJ2-2	TGCAGCGCAGACAGGGGGAGGACCGGGGAGCTGTTTTTT	CSADRGRTGELFF
14	NA	TRBV18	NA	TRBJ1-2	TGTGCCAGCTCACCGACGGGAAACAACTATGGCTACACCTTC	CASSPTGNNYGYTF
14	TRBD1	TRBV5-4	NA	TRBJ2-7	TGTGCCAGCAGCCAGGACAGGGGCTCCTACGAGCAGTACTTC	CASSQDRGSYEQYF
16	TRBD1	TRBV30	NA	TRBJ1-1	TGTGCCTGGAGTAGAGGAGGCAGGGGGAGGAACACTGAAGCTTTCTTT	CAWSRGGRGRNTEAFF
17	TRBD2	TRBV7-2	NA	TRBJ2-2	TGTGCCAGCAGCTTAGTGGGGACTAGCGGGAACACCGGGGAGCTGTTTTTT	CASSLVGTSGNTGELFF
15	TRBD1	TRBV28	NA	TRBJ1-2	TGTGCCAGCAGTTTAATGGACAGGGAGAACTATGGCTACACCTTC	CASSLMDRENYGYTF
12	NA	TRBV30	NA	TRBJ1-2	TGTGCCTGGAGTGGGACAGCCGGAATTTACACCTTC	CAWSGTAGIYTF
13	NA	TRBV6-5	NA	TRBJ1-5	TGTGCCAGCAGTTACTCGAGGGATCAGCCCCAGCATTTT	CASSYSRDQPQHF
13	NA	TRBV5-4	NA	TRBJ2-7	TGTGCCAGCAGCCGGGACTCTTTCTACGAGCAGTACTTC	CASSRDSFYEQYF
16	NA	TRBV4-1	NA	TRBJ2-2	TGCGCCAGCAGCCACGCCAGGGGAGCGAACACCGGGGAGCTGTTTTTT	CASSHARGANTGELFF
13	NA	TRBV4-1	NA	TRBJ1-2	TGCGCCAGCAGCTCACAGGGAGACTATGGCTACACCTTC	CASSSQGDYGYTF
15	TRBD2	TRBV5-1	once	TRBJ2-3	TGCGCCAGCAGCTGGCGACTAGCGGGGGAAGATACGCAGTATTTT	CASSWRLAGEDTQYF
12	NA	TRBV28	NA	TRBJ1-1	TGTGCCAGCAGTTCACGCCAGGGGCGGGCTTTCTTT	CASSSRQGRAFF
18	TRBD1	TRBV9	few	TRBJ1-3	TGTGCCAGCAGCGTAGACGGGACAGGGGCCCTCTCTGGAAACACCATATATTTT	CASSVDGTGALSGNTIYF
15	NA	TRBV9	NA	TRBJ1-5	TGTGCCAGCAGCGTCTCAGGGGTTCCCAATCAGCCCCAGCATTTT	CASSVSGVPNQPQHF
13	NA	TRBV28	NA	TRBJ1-2	TGTGCCAGCAGTTTACGCGCTAACTATGGCTACACCTTC	CASSLRANYGYTF
17	NA	TRBV28	NA	TRBJ1-5	TGTGCCAGCAGTTTCCGGGCCTGGGGCTATAGCAATCAGCCCCAGCATTTT	CASSFRAWGYSNQPQHF
15	TRBD1	TRBV6-5	NA	TRBJ1-5	TGTGCCAGCAGTTACTCGGGGACAGGGGATCAGCCCCAGCATTTT	CASSYSGTGDQPQHF
13	TRBD1	TRBV11-2	NA	TRBJ1-1	TGTGCCAGCAGCCCACCCAGGACAGGGGAAGCTTTCTTT	CASSPPRTGEAFF
17	TRBD1	TRBV10-3	NA	TRBJ2-7	TGTGCCATCAGTGACCAAGCACAGGGGTTGGGCTCCTACGAGCAGTACTTC	CAISDQAQGLGSYEQYF
15	TRBD1	TRBV28	few	TRBJ1-1	TGTGCCAGCAGTGCGACGGGACAGGGGAACACTGAAGCTTTCTTT	CASSATGQGNTEAFF
15	TRBD1	TRBV18	NA	TRBJ2-7	TGTGCCAGCTCAGGAACAGGGGCACGGGTCCACGAGCAGTACTTC	CASSGTGARVHEQYF
15	TRBD1	TRBV7-3	NA	TRBJ2-1	TGTGCCAGCAGCTCACAGGGGTCATCCTACAATGAGCAGTTCTTC	CASSSQGSSYNEQFF
16	TRBD1	TRBV28	NA	TRBJ2-1	TGTGCCAGCAGCGTTCGGACAGGGGGCGGGTACAATGAGCAGTTCTTC	CASSVRTGGGYNEQFF
13	NA	TRBV29-1	NA	TRBJ1-2	TGCAGCGTACCCTGGACAGAAAACTATGGCTACACCTTC	CSVPWTENYGYTF
15	TRBD2	TRBV19	NA	TRBJ2-7	TGTGCCAGTAGGAAACTAGCGGGGTTCGACAACGAGCAGTACTTC	CASRKLAGFDNEQYF
15	NA	TRBV2	NA	TRBJ2-7	TGTGCCAGCAGTCCACGCGCACGGTCTATCGACGAGCAGTACTTC	CASSPRARSIDEQYF
14	TRBD1	TRBV30	NA	TRBJ1-3	TGTGCCTGGGGCCAGACAGGGTCTGGAAACACCATATATTTT	CAWGQTGSGNTIYF
14	TRBD2	TRBV3-1/TRBV3-2	NA	TRBJ2-3	TGTGCCAGCAGCCGAGGACTAGCGTCAGATACGCAGTATTTT	CASSRGLASDTQYF
16	NA	TRBV10-3	once	TRBJ1-5	TGTGCCATCAGTGACGGGGGAGCGTTGGGCAATCAGCCCCAGCATTTT	CAISDGGALGNQPQHF
13	NA	TRBV2	NA	TRBJ1-2	TGTGCCAGCAGTCCGGGACACGGTCGTGGCTACACCTTC	CASSPGHGRGYTF